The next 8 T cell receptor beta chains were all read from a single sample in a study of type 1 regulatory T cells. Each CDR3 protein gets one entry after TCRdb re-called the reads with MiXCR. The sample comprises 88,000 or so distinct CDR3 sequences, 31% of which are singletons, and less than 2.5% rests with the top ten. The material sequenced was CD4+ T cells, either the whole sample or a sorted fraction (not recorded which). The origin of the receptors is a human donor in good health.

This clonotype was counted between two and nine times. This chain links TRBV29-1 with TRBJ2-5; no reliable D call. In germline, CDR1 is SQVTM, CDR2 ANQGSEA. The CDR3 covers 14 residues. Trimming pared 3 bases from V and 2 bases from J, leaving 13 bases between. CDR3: CSVEKGGHQETQYF. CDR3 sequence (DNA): TGCAGCGTTGAGAAAGGTGGGCATCAAGAGACCCAGTACTTC.

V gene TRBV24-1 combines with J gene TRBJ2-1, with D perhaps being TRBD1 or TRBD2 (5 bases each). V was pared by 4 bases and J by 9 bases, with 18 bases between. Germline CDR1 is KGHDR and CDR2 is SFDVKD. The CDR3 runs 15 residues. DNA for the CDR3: TGTGCCACCAGTGAAGCCGGGACCCCGGAGGTTGAGCAGTTCTTC. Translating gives CATSEAGTPEVEQFF.

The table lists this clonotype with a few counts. The CDR3 DNA reads as TGTGCCAGCAGTGAAGCATCGAATCAGCCCCAGCATTTT. As protein: CASSEASNQPQHF. J is TRBJ1-5 and V is TRBV6-1; no reliable D call. The length of the CDR3 is 13 residues. The germline CDR1 and CDR2 sequences are MNHNS and SASEGT. V was pared by 0 bases and J by 4 bases, with 4 bases between.

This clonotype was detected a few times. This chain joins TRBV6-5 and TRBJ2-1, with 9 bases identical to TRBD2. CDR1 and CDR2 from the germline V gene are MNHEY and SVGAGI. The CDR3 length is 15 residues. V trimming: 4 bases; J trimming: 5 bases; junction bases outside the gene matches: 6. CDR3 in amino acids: CASSLSGRLDNEQFF. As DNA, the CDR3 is TGTGCCAGCAGTTTGAGCGGGAGGCTCGACAATGAGCAGTTCTTC.

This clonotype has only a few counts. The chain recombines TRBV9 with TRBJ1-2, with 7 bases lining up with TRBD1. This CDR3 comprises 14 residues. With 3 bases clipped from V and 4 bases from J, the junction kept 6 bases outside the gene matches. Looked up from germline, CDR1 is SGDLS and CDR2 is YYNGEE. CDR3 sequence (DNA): TGTGCCAGCAGCGGACCGGGACAGTTCTATGGCTACACCTTC. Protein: CASSGPGQFYGYTF.

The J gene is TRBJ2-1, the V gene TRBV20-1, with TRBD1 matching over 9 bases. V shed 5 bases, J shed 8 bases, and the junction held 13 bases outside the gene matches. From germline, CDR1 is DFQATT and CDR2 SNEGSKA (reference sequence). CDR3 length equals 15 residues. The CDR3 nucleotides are TGCAGTGCTCTCTCCCCCGGGACAGGGACCCATGAGCAGTTCTTC. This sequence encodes CSALSPGTGTHEQFF.

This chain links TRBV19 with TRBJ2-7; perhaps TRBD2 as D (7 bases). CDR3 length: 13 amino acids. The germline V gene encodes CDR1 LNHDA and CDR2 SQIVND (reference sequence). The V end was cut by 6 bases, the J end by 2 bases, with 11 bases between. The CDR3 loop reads CASRKGGAYEQYF. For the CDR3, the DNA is TGTGCCAGTAGGAAGGGGGGGGCCTACGAGCAGTACTTC.

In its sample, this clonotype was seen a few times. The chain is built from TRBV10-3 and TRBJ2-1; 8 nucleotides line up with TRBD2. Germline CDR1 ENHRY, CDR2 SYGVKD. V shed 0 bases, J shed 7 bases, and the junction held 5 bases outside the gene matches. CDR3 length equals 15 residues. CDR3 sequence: CAISESAGERNEQFF. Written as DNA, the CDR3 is TGTGCCATCAGTGAGTCAGCGGGAGAAAGGAATGAGCAGTTCTTC.